This entry features one T cell receptor beta chain sequence. Its recognized antigen is unknown. No base qualities exist here, and no much larger clone lies one base off it. The cohort was made up of around 720 healthy bone marrow donors. At the time of sampling, every cohort member was nominally healthy, though immune exposures that went unrecorded were likely present. The donor tested CMV seronegative, placing the donor among the 350 or so seronegative members of the cohort. A peripheral blood sample was collected from each donor, and TCR beta sequencing was performed on peripheral blood mononuclear cells. Genomic DNA was extracted from the blood cell samples with the Qiagen DNeasy Blood Extraction Kit. The germline V gene provides CDR1 SGHDT and CDR2 YYEEEE. The CDR3 spans 14 residues, from the cysteine through the phenylalanine. The read is trimmed to its CDR3 DNA, 42 bases read in frame from base 1. V loses 5 bases at its end and J loses 4 bases; junction bases beyond the gene matches: 5.

Preparation of the library involved the immunoSEQ multiplex PCR assay. A mixture of 60 forward primers for TCR Vbeta segments and 13 reverse primers for TCR Jbeta segments was used in the multiplex PCR. A multiplex PCR assay on genomic DNA amplified the CDR3 region of rearranged TCR beta genes. The amplified TCR beta libraries were sequenced on the Illumina HiSeq System as 87-base-pair reads. Per the source publication's procedure: In a later analysis, tens of millions of unique TCR beta chains were counted across the 500 to 700 repertoires, and approximately 11 million of these chains were shared by at least two donors. A nearest-neighbor algorithm error-corrected the raw reads and collapsed the reads into unique sequences, merging closely related sequences to remove PCR and sequencing errors. Alignment of CDR3 sequences to IMGT reference sequences was used to assign V, D and J gene segments. For a sequence to be retained, at least a six-nucleotide match to both a V gene segment and a J gene segment was required. Rearrangements were classified as productive when the CDR3 lacked stop codons and remained in frame with V and J, and all other rearrangements were classified as non-productive. CDR3 was defined according to IMGT convention as the region running from the second conserved V-encoded cysteine to the conserved J-encoded phenylalanine. Sequences without an unambiguous match to a single V gene segment were excluded from the earlier analysis of 500 to 700 of the donors. An earlier analysis of under 750 of the donors called V segments functional above 56.7% productive rearrangements and segregating when the between-donor standard deviation exceeded 5%. To diagnose cytomegalovirus status from the catalog of TCR beta chain sequences, a statistical classification framework was built. In a later analysis, V and J genes were assigned by comparing TCR nucleotide sequences against IMGT/GENE-DB human TR gene sequences. In a later analysis, CDR3 sequences and most-parsimonious VDJ recombination scenarios were assigned using the TCRdist pipeline. A later analysis defined each TCR beta chain by its CDR3 amino acid sequence plus V-gene family, and excluded reads lacking a unique V-gene family. A later analysis removed 592 highly shared, low-generation-probability nucleotide sequences to deal with suspected cross-contamination and a sequencing artifact. In a later analysis, a clonal expansion index for each public chain was calculated from normalized within-repertoire ranks of inferred template counts. A later analysis computed generation probabilities with a VDJ recombination model fitted to out-of-frame rearrangements, and checked the results against IGoR. A later analysis scored TCR-TCR, TCR-HLA and TCR-CMV co-occurrence with hypergeometric tests, applying a repertoire-size bias correction to TCR pairs. False discovery rates were estimated in a later analysis by permuting HLA or CMV assignments 20 times. In a later analysis, co-occurring TCRs were grouped with DBSCAN, and TCRdist sequence similarity was added when clustering was performed within HLA-allele-positive subsets. For co-occurrence clustering, repertoires with fewer than 30,000 or more than 120,000 public chains were excluded, along with roughly 5 repertoires with anomalous nucleotide sharing. TCRdb provides this immuneACCESS table in a form limited to in-frame rearrangements. Some clones are lacking; in checked studies, under half of them reflect an unresolved V gene, and why the rest are absent is not known. That table supplies the V and J calls and clone size; D and trimming were determined from the DNA. The sample data list about 140,000 clones, and about 80% of these were observed just once. The ten top clones hold 2.2% of the sample.

This entry belongs to a study of cytomegalovirus exposure and HLA in healthy donors listed by TCRdb under 2017. Context from the whole study: An earlier analysis of approximately 550 of the donors reported more than 250 Gb of sequence data and 120 million or so unique TCR beta sequences from roughly 200 million T cells. Roughly 310 gigabases of sequencing data and tens of millions of unique TCR sequences were included in an early release covering around 650 HLA-typed donors. The genetic ancestry cluster associated with self-reported Caucasian donors included about four fifths of the roughly 390 genotyped donors. The study aimed to test whether cataloging public T cell receptors could reveal signatures of past pathogen exposure. Using immunosequencing, the study profiled T cell repertoires from 550 to 750 subjects and related those repertoires to cytomegalovirus serostatus. Along with the roughly 610-subject first cohort, a separate validation cohort of more than 90 different subjects was used. To predict cytomegalovirus infection status, the study combined high-throughput TCR immunosequencing, statistical association of individual TCRs with disease status, and machine learning. In a later analysis, previously published TCR beta repertoires from fewer than 750 donors were re-analyzed and high-resolution HLA genotyping was added so that TCR occurrence patterns could be studied. Rather than using new phenotypic data, the later analysis identified candidate immune exposures from TCR beta sequences and from how often those sequences occurred across donors. In an earlier analysis of a few hundred of the donors, high-throughput TCR beta sequencing was used to judge whether each TCR beta V gene segment behaved as functional or pseudogenic. Alongside the repertoire data, information on donor age, sex, ethnicity and CMV serostatus was compiled. In a later genetic analysis, genome-wide SNP genotypes for about three fifths of the roughly 670 donors were used, and that subset was treated as a discovery cohort. All discovery cohort repertoires had been generated using a single sequencing platform. Both class I and class II loci were covered by HLA typing, at four-digit resolution. Typing coverage varied by locus: roughly 629-640 donors for A, B, C, DRB1 and DQB1; some 520 for DQA1; around 570 for DPA1; 400 to 480 for DPB1. A few DR-DQ haplotypes were treated as single units for association and clustering because of strong linkage in the cohort. Among 398 genotyped donors of the cohort, an average of around 240,000 unique TCR beta nucleotide sequences were sequenced per donor, around 20% of them non-productive. Findings and caveats that apply to the study as a whole: Because HLA typing was unavailable for some donors at each locus, only the typed subset was used in association tests. In a later analysis, HLA-associated TCR beta chains were found to be more clonally expanded and to have lower generation probabilities than equally common non-associated chains. Strong co-occurrence of HLA alleles, especially DR and DQ, made assigning TCR associations to individual alleles difficult. In a later genetic analysis, fewer N-insertions in productive TCRs were reported among donors in an Asian-associated ancestry cluster than the roughly 700-donor mean. Because counts were too low, roughly 18 rarely observed V segments, including chromosome 9 orphons, were left out of the earlier analysis of over 550 of the donors. Some IMGT-functional V segments, including TRBV6-2 and TRBV6-3, could not be distinguished by the 87-base-pair reads and were therefore excluded. An association between a missense DCLRE1C variant and V-gene and J-gene trimming of TCR beta chains was found in a later genetic analysis and replicated in an independent cohort. In both the original and validation cohorts, the classifier was reported to diagnose cytomegalovirus status with high specificity and sensitivity. According to a later analysis, most CMV-associated TCR beta chains appeared to be HLA-restricted, and the HLA associations seemed to be driven largely by CMV exposure. Sequencing depth was assumed to be roughly uniform across donors in the presence/absence analyses, though that assumption may not hold. According to a later analysis, parvovirus B19, influenza, CMV and Epstein-Barr virus appeared linked to several top co-occurrence clusters. A cluster of highly shared sequence variants was judged likely to represent a technical artifact of the sequencing pipeline. A further reported finding was that TCR beta sequences accurately predicted the HLA-A and HLA-B alleles for most subjects in the first cohort. At a false discovery rate of 0.05, a later analysis linked 15,000 to 20,000 TCR beta sequences to specific HLA alleles. A later analysis found that TCR association rates varied across HLA loci, with DRB1 alleles showing the most associated TCRs and HLA-C alleles the fewest. While some public TCRs were present in many individuals, most TCR sequences turned up only very rarely across donors. The study gave a list of more than 150 TCR beta chains associated with cytomegalovirus. Linkage disequilibrium might explain the correlated functional status among segregating V segments, but an unknown experimental factor could not be ruled out. An earlier analysis of approximately 600 of the donors showed that most TCR beta V segments appeared in productive rearrangements either about 87% or about 30% of the time, which broadly matched IMGT annotations. In vitro tests confirmed that three of the cytomegalovirus-associated TCR beta chains recognize cytomegalovirus antigens. According to the authors, the approach could potentially be generalized to other disease states and immunological phenotypes. For the cohort, immune exposure information was limited to CMV serostatus. Only TCR beta chains were sequenced in this cohort, and the absence of alpha or paired-chain data limited detectable features.

Sequences were obtained from PBMCs. The chain is encoded by TRBV5-6 joined to TRBJ2-3, with 9 central nucleotides matching TRBD2. This clonotype was obtained from a man aged 25-45 years in good health and CMV-seronegative. The CDR3 region reads CASSSLAGADTQYF. Read as DNA, the sequence is TGTGCCAGCAGTTCCTTAGCGGGAGCAGATACGCAGTATTTT.